This TCR beta chain was sequenced during a study of naive and memory T cell subsets. Study results and limitations: The RNA method is potentially sensitive to activation and differentiation changes.

The CDR3 runs to 13 residues. Unmatched junction bases numbered 9, after V lost 9 bases and J lost 5 bases. Ligated cDNA underwent four rounds of PCR with nested alpha and beta constant region primers and SP2. TCRdb analysed the 5' RACE reads with MiXCR anew, one entry per CDR3 protein. Of roughly 60,000 distinct CDR3 sequences listed, 8% are singletons. The library had UMIs added by 3' ligation of an oligonucleotide to TCR cDNA. RNA was extracted from approximately 2.6 ml of whole blood of healthy adults. This clonotype was counted ten times or more. The target antigen is unknown. This sequence originates from a female donor in good health. V is TRBV12-3 or TRBV12-4 and J is TRBJ1-2, with TRBD1 identical over 7 bases. The CDR3 region has the DNA TGTGCCAGAAGAACAGGGGATGAATATGGCTACACCTTC. Amino acid sequence: CARRTGDEYGYTF.